Sequencing of this T cell receptor beta chain was carried out in a study of T cell repertoires in cytomegalovirus infection. Study-level information: TCR beta signatures that were public indicated CMV infection and matching HLA type. Overall study results and limits: CMV-specific TCR beta clonotypes restricted by HLA-C were the ones dominating the ex vivo response.

TCRdb reanalysed the reads using MiXCR and keeps one entry per CDR3 protein. Of about 440,000 distinct CDR3 sequences listed, roughly a third were seen once; the top ten hold about 13%. Comments on this clonotype: Its matching antigen is unknown.

The sample consisted of PBMCs. This receptor was identified in a human donor in good health (CMV status not recorded). Some clones in this sample may be carry-over from other donors' samples.

CDR3 bases: TGTGCCAGCAGCGTCTTGAGACAGGGGGCGAGGGGCTACACCTTC. Its translation is CASSVLRQGARGYTF. V and J are TRBV28 and TRBJ1-2, with TRBD1 identical over 10 bases. This CDR3 is built from 15 residues. V was pared by 6 bases and J by 8 bases, with 12 bases of the junction left unmatched. Germline V gene sequence: CDR1 MDHEN, CDR2 SYDVKM.